Listed below are T cell receptor beta chains from one sample, sequenced in a study of T cell responses to AZD1222 COVID-19 vaccine. Here immunoSEQ multiplex PCR was the method, and the copy in TCRdb shows in-frame clones only, minus some. The table lists around 150,000 clones, approximately 90% of them singletons. This material consisted of peripheral blood, taken 28 days after the second AZD1222 dose. All receptors derive from an adult who received the AZD1222 COVID-19 vaccine. The conserved cysteine and the conserved F or W are not part of the CDR3 here. Fields, in order: V gene, CDR3 protein.

v_gene: TRBV5-1; CDR3aa: ASSLSGSNEKLF
v_gene: TRBV11-2; CDR3aa: ASSPDSNYGYT
v_gene: TRBV30; CDR3aa: AWGRGGTEAF
v_gene: TRBV15; CDR3aa: ATRSPGGDGYT
v_gene: TRBV5-4; CDR3aa: ASSLAGGLAGGRNTGELF
v_gene: TRBV15; CDR3aa: ATSRDQLWADTQY
v_gene: TRBV27; CDR3aa: ASSLGVEQPQH
v_gene: TRBV18; CDR3aa: ASSTGPNYGYT
v_gene: TRBV6-4; CDR3aa: ASSELAGNHNEQF
v_gene: TRBV7-2; CDR3aa: ASSLARGRNSPLH
v_gene: TRBV11-2; CDR3aa: ASSPHTGGAETQY
v_gene: TRBV6-5; CDR3aa: ASSYSGGGTEAF
v_gene: TRBV7-9; CDR3aa: ASSLGANYGYT
v_gene: TRBV7-9; CDR3aa: ASRLTTGTANTGELF
v_gene: TRBV10-1; CDR3aa: ASSSRTSGSTGELF
v_gene: TRBV19; CDR3aa: ASSTDEGTDTQY
v_gene: TRBV7-9; CDR3aa: ASSFATAANEKLF
v_gene: TRBV5-6; CDR3aa: ASRVAGGPETQY
v_gene: TRBV2; CDR3aa: ASSEYRGETEAF
v_gene: TRBV6-6; CDR3aa: ASGSGGSTEAF
v_gene: TRBV28; CDR3aa: ASSLMSLTAGSTQY
v_gene: TRBV19; CDR3aa: ASSIIRHNEQF
v_gene: TRBV2; CDR3aa: ASSAGPGEKLF
v_gene: TRBV9; CDR3aa: ASSAFQGFGYGYT
v_gene: TRBV6-5; CDR3aa: ASSLTSGYEQY
v_gene: TRBV19; CDR3aa: ASSILHGGQQPQH
v_gene: TRBV5-5; CDR3aa: ASSLSLASGNTIY
v_gene: TRBV12-3/TRBV12-4; CDR3aa: ASRMWGYGYT
v_gene: TRBV4-1; CDR3aa: ASSQGSSYEQY
v_gene: TRBV27; CDR3aa: ASSFPGTSGTDTQY
v_gene: TRBV10-2; CDR3aa: ASSESGGAFYGYT
v_gene: TRBV19; CDR3aa: ASSVGTATNEKLF
v_gene: TRBV7-9; CDR3aa: ASSSQDQPQH
v_gene: TRBV9; CDR3aa: ASSPTTSGNTIY
v_gene: TRBV29-1; CDR3aa: SVELLGWAEAF
v_gene: TRBV5-1; CDR3aa: ASSTPGQMNTGELF
v_gene: TRBV27; CDR3aa: ASSSRTSAYNEQF
v_gene: TRBV5-1; CDR3aa: ASSLGQVEDEKLF
v_gene: TRBV5-1; CDR3aa: ASRSDSNTGELF
v_gene: TRBV3-1/TRBV3-2; CDR3aa: ASSQPRGRTGELF
v_gene: TRBV9; CDR3aa: ASNRLAGSGELF
v_gene: TRBV29-1; CDR3aa: SVLGTDTDTQY
v_gene: TRBV2; CDR3aa: ASSEAIYGYT
v_gene: TRBV3-1/TRBV3-2; CDR3aa: ASRGGGRADYGYT
v_gene: TRBV19; CDR3aa: ASSILQGLYGYT
v_gene: TRBV18; CDR3aa: ASSPATPVGGNTEAF
v_gene: TRBV18; CDR3aa: ASSLLGTGENYGYT
v_gene: TRBV9; CDR3aa: ASSPGRVGSYNEQF
v_gene: TRBV7-6; CDR3aa: ASSLGWRIPSYNEQF